The rows below give T cell receptor beta chains drawn from one sample of a study of cytomegalovirus exposure and HLA in healthy donors. Here immunoSEQ multiplex PCR was the method, and the copy in TCRdb shows in-frame clones only, minus some. The sample has approximately 170,000 clones, under 85% seen once. Sequencing was carried out using PBMCs. These TCRs come from a young woman in good health and CMV-seronegative. Each CDR3 is given with its conserved first and last residue. Fields, in order: J gene, D gene, clone size, V gene, CDR3 DNA, CDR3 protein. A D gene is named only where the DNA matches it firmly. Size is stated for part of the rows, as once, few or many counts, or as a class when the clone is expanded.

TRBJ2-7 TRBD2 - TRBV9 TGTGCCAGCAGCGTCACTAGCGGGGGAACCTACGAGCAGTACTTC CASSVTSGGTYEQYF
TRBJ1-4 - - TRBV18 TGTGCCAGCTCACCATACTCAACTAATGAAAAACTGTTTTTT CASSPYSTNEKLFF
TRBJ2-2 - - TRBV27 TGTGCCAGCTCACGATTGGCAGGGACGAACACCGGGGAGCTGTTTTTT CASSRLAGTNTGELFF
TRBJ1-4 TRBD1 - TRBV7-8 TGTGCCAGCAGCGGTAGGGACAGGGTAACTGAAAAACTGTTTTTT CASSGRDRVTEKLFF
TRBJ2-5 - - TRBV11-2 TGTGCCAGCAGCTTAGGGCCCCAGGTTGGGACCCAGTACTTC CASSLGPQVGTQYF
TRBJ1-2 - - TRBV19 TGTGCCAGTAGTCCACAGGATCACTATGGCTACACCTTC CASSPQDHYGYTF
TRBJ1-1 - few TRBV6-1 TGTGCCAGCAGTGAGACAAGGAACACTGAAGCTTTCTTT CASSETRNTEAFF
TRBJ2-1 - - TRBV4-2 TGTGCCAGCAGCCAAGAGACGTCGCGGGCTTCCTACAATGAGCAGTTCTTC CASSQETSRASYNEQFF
TRBJ2-7 - few TRBV4-2 TGTGCCAGCAGCCAAGACCCAGGGGAACCCGTAGGAGAGGAGCAGTACTTC CASSQDPGEPVGEEQYF
TRBJ1-5 - - TRBV4-2 TGTGCCAGCAGCCAAGATGGGACAAATTATAGCAATCAGCCCCAGCATTTT CASSQDGTNYSNQPQHF
TRBJ2-1 - few TRBV30 TGTGCCTGGAGTGTTGAGGTTACCTCCTACAATGAGCAGTTCTTC CAWSVEVTSYNEQFF
TRBJ1-1 - once TRBV19 TGTGCCAGTAGTATAAGGCGCCAGGGAGAAGCTTTCTTT CASSIRRQGEAFF
TRBJ2-3 - once TRBV6-4 TGTGCCAGCAGTGAAGGGGCAGGGATGCCATATATGCAGTATTTT CASSEGAGMPYMQYF
TRBJ1-6 TRBD1 - TRBV5-4 TGTGCCAGCGGGACAGGGGGTAATTCACCCCTCCACTTT CASGTGGNSPLHF
TRBJ1-1 TRBD1 - TRBV18 TGTGCCAGCTCACCAACCAGGGGGTTTGGAACTGAAGCTTTCTTT CASSPTRGFGTEAFF
TRBJ2-7 - - TRBV28 TGTGCCAGCAGTTTTTCCAGGGACTACGAGCAGTACTTC CASSFSRDYEQYF
TRBJ1-2 - - TRBV19 TGTGCCAGTAGTGGAGAGAACTATGGCTACACCTTC CASSGENYGYTF
TRBJ1-1 TRBD1 - TRBV9 TGTGCCAGCAGCGCAGAGGACAGGGGGAACACTGAAGCTTTCTTT CASSAEDRGNTEAFF
TRBJ1-5 - - TRBV15 TGTGCCACCAGCAGAGGCGGGAGAGGCGATCAGCCCCAGCATTTT CATSRGGRGDQPQHF
TRBJ1-6 TRBD1 - TRBV28 TGTGCCAGCAGTTCACCCGGGACAGGGAATTCACCCCTCCACTTT CASSSPGTGNSPLHF
TRBJ1-3 - - TRBV2 TGTGCCAGCAGGGACAGAGAGGGGAGAGACACCATATATTTT CASRDREGRDTIYF
TRBJ2-1 TRBD2 - TRBV19 TGTGCCAGTAGTATAGTCCCCGGGGGGAATGAGCAGTTCTTC CASSIVPGGNEQFF
TRBJ1-4 - - TRBV5-4 TGTGCCAGCAGCTCCCCTACGGCCGGGAGAAATGAAAAACTGTTTTTT CASSSPTAGRNEKLFF
TRBJ2-4 - - TRBV28 TGTGCCAGCAGTTTCCTGTTCCAAAACATTCAGTACTTC CASSFLFQNIQYF
TRBJ2-4 TRBD1 - TRBV6-5 TGTGCCAGCAGGCGACAGGGGGCGGACATTCAGTACTTC CASRRQGADIQYF
TRBJ2-1 - - TRBV14 TGTGCCAGCAGCCGATTTCGGACAGCCCACTCCTACAATGAGCAGTTCTTC CASSRFRTAHSYNEQFF
TRBJ2-5 TRBD2 once TRBV6-1 TGTGCCAGCAGTGCGAGACTAGCGGGGGAGACCCAGTACTTC CASSARLAGETQYF
TRBJ2-1 TRBD2 few TRBV7-9 TGTGCCAGCAGCTGGGCTGGCAGCGGGAGGCAAAAAGGGAACAATGAGCAGTTCTTC CASSWAGSGRQKGNNEQFF
TRBJ1-4 TRBD1 - TRBV6-1 TGTGCCAGCGGGGCCGGGACAGGGGTAGTTGAAAAACTGTTTTTT CASGAGTGVVEKLFF
TRBJ2-1 - - TRBV13 TGTGCCAGCAGCTACCAAGGTAGCGGAACCTACAATGAGCAGTTCTTC CASSYQGSGTYNEQFF
TRBJ2-7 TRBD2 - TRBV27 TGTGCCAGCAGAAGCGTGGGGGAGGGAAACTACGAGCAGTACTTC CASRSVGEGNYEQYF
TRBJ2-1 TRBD2 - TRBV30 TGTGCCTGGAGTGTATGGAGTAGCGGGCCCAATGAGCAGTTCTTC CAWSVWSSGPNEQFF
TRBJ2-7 - - TRBV7-9 TGTGCCGTACGGGGGAGAGGGTACGAGCAGTACTTC CAVRGRGYEQYF